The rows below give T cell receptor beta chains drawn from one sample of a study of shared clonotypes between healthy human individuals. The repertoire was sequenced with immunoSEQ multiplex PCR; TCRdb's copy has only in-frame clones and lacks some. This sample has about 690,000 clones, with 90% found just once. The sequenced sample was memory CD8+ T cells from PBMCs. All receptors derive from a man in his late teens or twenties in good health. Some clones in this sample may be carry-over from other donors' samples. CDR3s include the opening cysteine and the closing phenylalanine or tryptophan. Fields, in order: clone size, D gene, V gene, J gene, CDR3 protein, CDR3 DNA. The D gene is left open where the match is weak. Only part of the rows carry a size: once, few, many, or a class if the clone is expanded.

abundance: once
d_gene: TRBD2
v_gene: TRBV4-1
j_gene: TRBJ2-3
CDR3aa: CASSQYPGLAGEASTDTQYF
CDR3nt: TGCGCCAGCAGCCAGTATCCGGGACTAGCGGGAGAGGCTAGCACAGATACGCAGTATTTT

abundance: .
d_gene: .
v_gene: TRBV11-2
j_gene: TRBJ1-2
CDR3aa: CASAGPTGGYTF
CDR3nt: TGTGCCAGCGCTGGGCCCACGGGGGGCTACACCTTC

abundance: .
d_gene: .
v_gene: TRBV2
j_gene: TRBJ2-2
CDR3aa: CASSEAVEGAGELFF
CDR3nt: TGTGCCAGCAGTGAAGCGGTGGAGGGGGCCGGGGAGCTGTTTTTT

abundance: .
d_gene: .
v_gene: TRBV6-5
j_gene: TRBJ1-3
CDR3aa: CASREGRSSGNTIYF
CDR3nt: TGTGCCAGCAGAGAGGGACGGAGCTCTGGAAACACCATATATTTT

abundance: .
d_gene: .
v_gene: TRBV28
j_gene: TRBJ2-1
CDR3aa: CASSSPGLYNEQFF
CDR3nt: TGTGCCAGCAGTTCACCCGGCTTGTACAATGAGCAGTTCTTC

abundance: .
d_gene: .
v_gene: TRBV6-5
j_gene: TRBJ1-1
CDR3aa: CASSYSGARAFF
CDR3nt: TGTGCCAGCAGTTACTCGGGGGCGCGGGCTTTCTTT

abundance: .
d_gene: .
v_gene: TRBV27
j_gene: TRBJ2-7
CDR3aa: CASSSGQEGYEQYF
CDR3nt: TGTGCCAGCAGTTCAGGACAGGAGGGCTACGAGCAGTACTTC

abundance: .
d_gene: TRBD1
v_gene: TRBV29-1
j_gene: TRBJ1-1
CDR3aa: CSAPTGGMAFF
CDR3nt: TGCAGCGCCCCGACAGGGGGGATGGCTTTCTTT

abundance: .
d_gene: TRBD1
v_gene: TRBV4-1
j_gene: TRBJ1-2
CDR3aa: CASSQSGQLPWGGYTF
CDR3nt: TGCGCCAGCAGCCAGTCGGGACAGCTCCCCTGGGGTGGCTACACCTTC

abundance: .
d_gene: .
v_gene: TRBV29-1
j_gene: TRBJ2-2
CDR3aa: CSVVSGLPTGELFF
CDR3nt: TGCAGCGTCGTCTCCGGGTTACCCACCGGGGAGCTGTTTTTT

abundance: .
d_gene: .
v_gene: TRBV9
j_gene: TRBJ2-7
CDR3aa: CASSEGSQLYEQYF
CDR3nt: TGTGCCAGCAGCGAGGGGAGCCAACTCTACGAGCAGTACTTC

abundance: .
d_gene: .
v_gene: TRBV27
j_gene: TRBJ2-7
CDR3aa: CASSYRGGFTYEQYF
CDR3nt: TGTGCCAGCAGTTATCGAGGGGGTTTCACCTACGAGCAGTACTTC

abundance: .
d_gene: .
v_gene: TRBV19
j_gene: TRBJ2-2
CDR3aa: CASRALAGELFF
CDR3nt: TGTGCCAGCCGAGCATTGGCCGGGGAGCTGTTTTTT

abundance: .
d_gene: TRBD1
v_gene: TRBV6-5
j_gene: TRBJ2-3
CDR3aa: CASSPTGTETDTQYF
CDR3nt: TGTGCCAGCAGTCCTACCGGGACAGAAACAGATACGCAGTATTTT

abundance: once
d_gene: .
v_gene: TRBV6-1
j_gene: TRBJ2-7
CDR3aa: CASSEGQTNSYEQYF
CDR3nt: TGTGCCAGCAGTGAAGGACAGACAAACTCCTACGAGCAGTACTTC

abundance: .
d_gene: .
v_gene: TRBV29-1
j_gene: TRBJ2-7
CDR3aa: CSVVVGIDYEQYF
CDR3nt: TGCAGCGTTGTTGTCGGGATAGACTACGAGCAGTACTTC

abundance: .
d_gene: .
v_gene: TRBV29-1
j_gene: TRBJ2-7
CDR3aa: CSVSGTHYEQYF
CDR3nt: TGCAGCGTCTCCGGGACACACTACGAGCAGTACTTC

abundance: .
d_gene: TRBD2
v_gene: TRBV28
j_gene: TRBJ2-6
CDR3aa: CASSLPSGVGANVLTF
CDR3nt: TGTGCCAGCAGTTTGCCCAGCGGGGTTGGGGCCAACGTCCTGACTTTC

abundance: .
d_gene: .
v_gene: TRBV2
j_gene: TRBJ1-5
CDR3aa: CASSERAVSNQPQHF
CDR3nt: TGTGCCAGCAGTGAACGGGCAGTTAGCAATCAGCCCCAGCATTTT

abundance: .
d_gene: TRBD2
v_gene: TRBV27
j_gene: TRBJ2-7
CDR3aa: CASSVTRLAGSYEQYF
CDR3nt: TGTGCCAGCAGCGTGACCAGACTAGCGGGATCCTACGAGCAGTACTTC

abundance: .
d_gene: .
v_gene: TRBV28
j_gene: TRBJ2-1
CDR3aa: CASSLGTGLLGSYNEQFF
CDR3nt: TGTGCCAGCAGTTTGGGAACAGGGCTACTAGGCTCCTACAATGAGCAGTTCTTC

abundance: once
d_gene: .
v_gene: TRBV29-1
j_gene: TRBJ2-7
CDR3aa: CSVEGGRQYEQYF
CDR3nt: TGCAGCGTTGAGGGGGGACGGCAATACGAGCAGTACTTC

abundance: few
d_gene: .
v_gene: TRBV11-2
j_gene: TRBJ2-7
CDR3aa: CASSPRGYEQYF
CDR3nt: TGTGCCAGCAGCCCCCGGGGCTACGAGCAGTACTTC

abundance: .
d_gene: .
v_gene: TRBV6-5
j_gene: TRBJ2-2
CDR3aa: CASSYAQDTGELFF
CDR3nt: TGTGCCAGCAGTTACGCACAGGACACCGGGGAGCTGTTTTTT

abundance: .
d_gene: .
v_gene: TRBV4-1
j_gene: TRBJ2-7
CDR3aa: CASRPIAESSYEQYF
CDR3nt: TGCGCCAGCAGGCCTATAGCGGAAAGCTCCTACGAGCAGTACTTC

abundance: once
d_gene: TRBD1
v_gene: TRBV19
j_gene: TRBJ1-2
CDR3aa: CASSIGQDYGYTF
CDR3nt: TGTGCCAGTAGTATCGGACAGGACTATGGCTACACCTTC

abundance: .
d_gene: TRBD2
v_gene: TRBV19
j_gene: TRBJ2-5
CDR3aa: CASSSRLARQETQYF
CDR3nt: TGTGCCAGTAGTTCTCGACTAGCGCGTCAAGAGACCCAGTACTTC

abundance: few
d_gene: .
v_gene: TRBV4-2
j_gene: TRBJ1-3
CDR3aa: CASSQVTDILDTIYF
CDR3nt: TGTGCCAGCAGCCAAGTAACGGATATCCTGGACACCATATATTTT